Listed below are T cell receptor beta chains from one sample, sequenced in a study of T cell responses to AZD1222 COVID-19 vaccine. TCRdb's table, derived via immunoSEQ multiplex PCR, lists solely in-frame clones and lacks some. The table shows 120,000 or so clones, with 75% to 90% occurring only once. The sample consisted of peripheral blood, taken 28 days after the second AZD1222 dose. These receptors all come from an adult who received the AZD1222 COVID-19 vaccine. Each CDR3 is given with its conserved first and last residue. Each record gives: D gene, V gene, clone size, J gene, CDR3 DNA, CDR3 protein. The D gene is left open where the match is weak. Some rows have no size entry. The others give once, few or many, or a class for an expanded clone.

D: .
V: TRBV7-3
size: once
J: TRBJ2-2
DNA: TGTGCCAGCAGCTTAACGGAGAAGACCGGGGAGCTGTTTTTT
CDR3: CASSLTEKTGELFF

D: .
V: TRBV28
size: .
J: TRBJ1-1
DNA: TGTGCCAGCAGTTTAGGGGGTAGACCCACTGAAGCTTTCTTT
CDR3: CASSLGGRPTEAFF

D: .
V: TRBV9
size: .
J: TRBJ2-1
DNA: TGTGCCAGCAGCGTAGGGGGGTTTGGAAGCTCCTACAATGAGCAGTTCTTC
CDR3: CASSVGGFGSSYNEQFF

D: .
V: TRBV29-1
size: once
J: TRBJ2-3
DNA: TGCAGCGTTGATGCCCTAAGGAGGGCTAGCACAGATACGCAGTATTTT
CDR3: CSVDALRRASTDTQYF

D: .
V: TRBV6-2/TRBV6-3
size: .
J: TRBJ2-5
DNA: TGTGCCAGCAGTTCAGCGCAAGAGACCCAGTACTTC
CDR3: CASSSAQETQYF

D: TRBD1
V: TRBV23-1
size: .
J: TRBJ2-4
DNA: TGCGCCAGCAGTCACAGGGGGCTGGCCAAAAACATTCAGTACTTC
CDR3: CASSHRGLAKNIQYF

D: .
V: TRBV6-5
size: .
J: TRBJ1-1
DNA: TGTGCCAGCAGTTCCAAGGGACAACCGAACACTGAAGCTTTCTTT
CDR3: CASSSKGQPNTEAFF

D: .
V: TRBV3-1/TRBV3-2
size: .
J: TRBJ1-2
DNA: TGTGCCAGCAGCCAAGGCCGGCGACAGGTAAATGGCTACACCTTC
CDR3: CASSQGRRQVNGYTF

D: .
V: TRBV5-4
size: .
J: TRBJ2-1
DNA: TGTGCCAGCAGCCTGGACTCTTATAACAATGAGCAGTTCTTC
CDR3: CASSLDSYNNEQFF

D: .
V: TRBV27
size: .
J: TRBJ1-1
DNA: TGTGCCAGCAGTTTAAAGGCGAACACTGAAGCTTTCTTT
CDR3: CASSLKANTEAFF

D: .
V: TRBV21-1
size: .
J: TRBJ2-2
DNA: TGTGCCAGCAGCAAAGACAGGACTAGCGGACTGTACACCGGGGAGCTGTTTTTT
CDR3: CASSKDRTSGLYTGELFF

D: TRBD1
V: TRBV29-1
size: few
J: TRBJ1-1
DNA: TGCAGCGTGGGGACAGCCCCCATGAACACTGAAGCTTTCTTT
CDR3: CSVGTAPMNTEAFF

D: .
V: TRBV7-8
size: once
J: TRBJ1-1
DNA: TGTGCCAGCAGCTTAGGGCAGGGTGGGAACACTGAAGCTTTCTTT
CDR3: CASSLGQGGNTEAFF

D: .
V: TRBV28
size: .
J: TRBJ1-4
DNA: TGTGCCAGCACCTCGTCCGGGGGAAAACTGTTTTTT
CDR3: CASTSSGGKLFF

D: TRBD1
V: TRBV4-1
size: .
J: TRBJ1-1
DNA: TGCGCCAGCAGCCGAGCACAGGGGGCTGGCACTGAAGCTTTCTTT
CDR3: CASSRAQGAGTEAFF

D: .
V: TRBV9
size: .
J: TRBJ2-1
DNA: TGTGCCAGCAGCGTCCTAGCGCACGCCAGCAATGAGCAGTTCTTC
CDR3: CASSVLAHASNEQFF

D: .
V: TRBV6-4
size: .
J: TRBJ2-3
DNA: TGTGCCAGCAGTGATGAATCCGGATTGGGGGATACGCAGTATTTT
CDR3: CASSDESGLGDTQYF

D: TRBD1
V: TRBV4-1
size: many
J: TRBJ2-7
DNA: TGCGCCAGCAGCCCTACCACGACAGGGAGCGGCGAGCAGTACTTC
CDR3: CASSPTTTGSGEQYF

D: .
V: TRBV9
size: .
J: TRBJ2-7
DNA: TGTGCCAGCAGCGAAGGGACAGGCGGGAGCTACGAGCAGTACTTC
CDR3: CASSEGTGGSYEQYF

D: .
V: TRBV7-9
size: .
J: TRBJ2-7
DNA: TGTGCCAGCAGCTTCCAGGACACCCACTACGAGCAGTACTTC
CDR3: CASSFQDTHYEQYF

D: TRBD1
V: TRBV18
size: once
J: TRBJ2-7
DNA: TGTGCCAGCTCACCACTAGTAACAGGGGGATCCTACGAGCAGTACTTC
CDR3: CASSPLVTGGSYEQYF

D: TRBD2
V: TRBV13
size: .
J: TRBJ2-7
DNA: TGTGCCAGCAGCCAGGGACTAGCGGGAGTACGCTACGAGCAGTACTTC
CDR3: CASSQGLAGVRYEQYF

D: .
V: TRBV7-2
size: .
J: TRBJ1-1
DNA: TGTGCCAGCAGCTTAATACGCTCGAACACTGAAGCTTTCTTT
CDR3: CASSLIRSNTEAFF

D: TRBD1
V: TRBV5-1
size: .
J: TRBJ1-2
DNA: TGCGCCAGCAGCAACGGACAGGGAAATGGCTACACCTTC
CDR3: CASSNGQGNGYTF

D: TRBD2
V: TRBV4-2
size: .
J: TRBJ2-7
DNA: TGTGCCAGCAGCTTCGGGACTAGCGGGAGTTCCAGCTCCTACGAGCAGTACTTC
CDR3: CASSFGTSGSSSSYEQYF

D: .
V: TRBV2
size: few
J: TRBJ2-7
DNA: TGTGCCAGCTTGGGACCGCCTACCTACGAGCAGTGCTTC
CDR3: CASLGPPTYEQCF

D: .
V: TRBV27
size: .
J: TRBJ2-2
DNA: TGTGCCAGTAGGGGGGACAACACCGGGGAGCTGTTTTTT
CDR3: CASRGDNTGELFF

D: TRBD2
V: TRBV12-3/TRBV12-4
size: .
J: TRBJ2-1
DNA: TGTGCCAGCAGCCCTACTAGCGGAAAGCAGTTCTTC
CDR3: CASSPTSGKQFF

D: .
V: TRBV11-2
size: .
J: TRBJ2-7
DNA: TGTGCCAGCAGCTACCAAGGGCAGGTAGGACAGTACTTC
CDR3: CASSYQGQVGQYF

D: .
V: TRBV7-9
size: few
J: TRBJ1-5
DNA: TGTGCCAGCAGCCTAGGACAGCCCTGGGAGTATAGCAATCAGCCCCAGCATTTT
CDR3: CASSLGQPWEYSNQPQHF

D: TRBD1
V: TRBV5-1
size: .
J: TRBJ2-1
DNA: TGCGCCAGCAACTACAGGGGGGACTCCTACAATGAGCAGTTCTTC
CDR3: CASNYRGDSYNEQFF

D: TRBD2
V: TRBV4-1
size: .
J: TRBJ2-7
DNA: TGCGCCAGCAGCCACTTAGCGGGGGGGTCCTACGAGCAGTACTTC
CDR3: CASSHLAGGSYEQYF

D: .
V: TRBV28
size: .
J: TRBJ2-6
DNA: TGTGCCAGCAGTTCAGTCCAGGTAGTCAACGTCCTGACTTTC
CDR3: CASSSVQVVNVLTF

D: .
V: TRBV9
size: .
J: TRBJ1-1
DNA: TGTGCCAGCAGCGTAGGAGCGAACACTGAAGCTTTCTTT
CDR3: CASSVGANTEAFF

D: .
V: TRBV6-1
size: .
J: TRBJ1-1
DNA: TGTGCCAGCAGTGAAGAAGAGGGGATTTACATGATGGACACTGAAGCTTTCTTT
CDR3: CASSEEEGIYMMDTEAFF

D: .
V: TRBV4-1
size: .
J: TRBJ2-7
DNA: TGCGCCAGCAGCCATTACCCCTCGGAGTACGAGCAGTACTTC
CDR3: CASSHYPSEYEQYF

D: TRBD2
V: TRBV2
size: .
J: TRBJ2-1
DNA: TGTGCCAGCAATGTCGGGGGGGGCGGGATAGAGCAGTTCTTC
CDR3: CASNVGGGGIEQFF

D: .
V: TRBV14
size: .
J: TRBJ1-1
DNA: TGTGCCAGCAGCCAAGATCGGCGGGGGAACACTGAAGCTTTCTTT
CDR3: CASSQDRRGNTEAFF

D: .
V: TRBV2
size: .
J: TRBJ1-2
DNA: TGTGCCAGCAGTGAAGTCGGACCCTACTACACCTTC
CDR3: CASSEVGPYYTF

D: .
V: TRBV30
size: .
J: TRBJ2-6
DNA: TGTGCTCTCACTGGGGCCAACGTCCTGACTTTC
CDR3: CALTGANVLTF

D: .
V: TRBV5-8
size: once
J: TRBJ2-7
DNA: TGTGCCAGCAGCTTGGCCGGATACAAACCCTACGAGCAGTACTTC
CDR3: CASSLAGYKPYEQYF

D: .
V: TRBV19
size: .
J: TRBJ1-2
DNA: TGTGCCAGTAGTATAGAAGGTTATGGCTACACCTTC
CDR3: CASSIEGYGYTF

D: .
V: TRBV5-1
size: few
J: TRBJ2-1
DNA: TGCGCCAGCACTTTCGACGGTTACAATGAGCAGTTCTTC
CDR3: CASTFDGYNEQFF

D: .
V: TRBV7-3
size: .
J: TRBJ1-1
DNA: TGTGCCAGCAGCTTAATGCGGCCGGGTTCCACTGAAGCTTTCTTT
CDR3: CASSLMRPGSTEAFF

D: .
V: TRBV9
size: once
J: TRBJ2-5
DNA: TGTGCCAGCAGCGTAGACGACACTGCCCGAGAGACCCAGTACTTC
CDR3: CASSVDDTARETQYF

D: .
V: TRBV6-5
size: .
J: TRBJ2-7
DNA: TGTGCCAGCAGTTACTCAGGCAGGGTCTACGAGCAGTACTTC
CDR3: CASSYSGRVYEQYF

D: .
V: TRBV7-3
size: .
J: TRBJ2-5
DNA: TGTGCCAGCAGCTTTGAGGGGACGACCCAGTACTTC
CDR3: CASSFEGTTQYF

D: TRBD2
V: TRBV7-9
size: .
J: TRBJ2-2
DNA: TGTGCCAGCAGCCATCGACTAGCGGGGGGCGAGCTCACCGGGGAGCTGTTTTTT
CDR3: CASSHRLAGGELTGELFF

D: TRBD2
V: TRBV4-1
size: once
J: TRBJ2-7
DNA: TGCGCCAGCAGCCAAGATACTAGCGGGAGGTCCTACGAGCAGTACTTC
CDR3: CASSQDTSGRSYEQYF

D: .
V: TRBV27
size: .
J: TRBJ2-5
DNA: TGTGCCAGCAGTCCCAATCCGGCCAGGACCCAGTACTTC
CDR3: CASSPNPARTQYF

D: TRBD1
V: TRBV2
size: .
J: TRBJ1-3
DNA: TGTGCCAGCAGTCCGGACAGGGTGACTGGAAACACCATATATTTT
CDR3: CASSPDRVTGNTIYF

D: .
V: TRBV11-2
size: .
J: TRBJ2-1
DNA: TGTGCCAGCAGCTTAGAGACTCCGGATGAGCAGTTCTTC
CDR3: CASSLETPDEQFF

D: .
V: TRBV7-8
size: once
J: TRBJ2-1
DNA: TGTGCCAGCAGCACGTACAGGGCGCCTTCCTACAATGAGCAGTTCTTC
CDR3: CASSTYRAPSYNEQFF

D: .
V: TRBV6-5
size: .
J: TRBJ2-3
DNA: TGTGCCAGCAGTTACGCACTAGATCGGTCGACAGATACGCAGTATTTT
CDR3: CASSYALDRSTDTQYF

D: TRBD1
V: TRBV3-1/TRBV3-2
size: .
J: TRBJ1-5
DNA: TGTGCCAGCGCAACTGGGACAGGGAATCAGCCCCAGCATTTT
CDR3: CASATGTGNQPQHF

D: TRBD1
V: TRBV11-2
size: .
J: TRBJ2-1
DNA: TGTGCCAGCAGCTTAGATAGAGGACAGGTGAGCTCCTACAATGAGCAGTTCTTC
CDR3: CASSLDRGQVSSYNEQFF

D: .
V: TRBV7-9
size: .
J: TRBJ1-2
DNA: TGTGCCAGCAGCTCTGGACAGACCACCTATGGCTACACCTTC
CDR3: CASSSGQTTYGYTF

D: TRBD1
V: TRBV12-3/TRBV12-4
size: .
J: TRBJ2-5
DNA: TGTGCCAGCAGTGACAGGGAGGAGACCCAGTACTTC
CDR3: CASSDREETQYF

D: TRBD2
V: TRBV7-9
size: .
J: TRBJ2-3
DNA: TGTGCCAGCAGCCGCACCGGGACTAGCGGTAGCACAGATACGCAGTATTTT
CDR3: CASSRTGTSGSTDTQYF